The rows below give T cell receptor beta chains drawn from one sample of a study of PD-1 blockade in classical Hodgkin lymphoma. The assay was immunoSEQ multiplex PCR, and TCRdb's table has in-frame clones only and misses some. The sample includes about 61,000 clones, more than 80% seen only once; the top ten take 15%. Source: peripheral blood mononuclear cells (PBMCs), taken at baseline. These receptors all come from a human donor with classical Hodgkin lymphoma. The CDR3 runs from the conserved cysteine through the conserved F or W. Each record gives: clone size, V gene, J gene, D gene, CDR3 DNA, CDR3 protein. A D gene is named only where the DNA matches it firmly. Clone size is given for some rows only: seen once, a few or many times, or a class if the clone is expanded.

.	TRBV4-1	TRBJ1-4	.	TGCGCCAGCAGCCAGACAGTGCTGGCGGAAAAACTGTTTTTT	CASSQTVLAEKLFF
once	TRBV5-8	TRBJ2-7	TRBD1	TGTGCCAGCAGCTTTTCGGGACAGACCTACGAGCAGTACTTC	CASSFSGQTYEQYF
.	TRBV30	TRBJ2-2	.	TGTGCCTGGAGTAAGGGACAGAACACCGGGGAGCTGTTTTTT	CAWSKGQNTGELFF
.	TRBV2	TRBJ1-1	.	TGTGCCAGCACCTCGGGACAAAACACTGAAGCTTTCTTT	CASTSGQNTEAFF
.	TRBV15	TRBJ1-1	TRBD1	TGTGCCACCAGCAACGATCAGGGGGGCACTGAAGCTTTCTTT	CATSNDQGGTEAFF
.	TRBV25-1	TRBJ1-1	.	TGTGCCACGCAATGGGGGACCACTGAAGCTTTCTTT	CATQWGTTEAFF
.	TRBV5-1	TRBJ2-3	.	TGCGCCAGCAGCTTGAGGACAGAAAATACAGATACGCAGTATTTT	CASSLRTENTDTQYF
few	TRBV9	TRBJ2-2	.	TGTGCCAGCAGCGTAGGTGTAGGGATGGCCGGGGAGCTGTTTTTT	CASSVGVGMAGELFF
.	TRBV14	TRBJ1-1	.	TGTGCCAGCATTACCCGGGGGGGGACTGAAGCTTTCTTT	CASITRGGTEAFF
.	TRBV21-1	TRBJ2-1	.	TGTGCCAGCTGCTCTTTTGACAGTTACAATGAGCAGTTCTTC	CASCSFDSYNEQFF
.	TRBV7-8	TRBJ1-3	.	TGTGCCAGCAGCGCCAGGGTTTCCTCTGGAAACACCATATATTTT	CASSARVSSGNTIYF
.	TRBV2	TRBJ2-1	TRBD1	TGTGCCAGCAGAGCCACGACAGGGACCTACAATGAGCAGTTCTTC	CASRATTGTYNEQFF
.	TRBV6-5	TRBJ2-3	TRBD1	TGTGCCAGCAGTTCCCACCAAGGGGGCCCAGATACGCAGTATTTT	CASSSHQGGPDTQYF
.	TRBV12-2	TRBJ2-1	.	TGTGCAAGTCGCAGGCCTGGGGGCTACAATGAGCAGTTCTTC	CASRRPGGYNEQFF
few	TRBV27	TRBJ1-1	.	TGTGCCAGCAGTCCCTCGGTGGTGTTGGACACTGAAGCTTTCTTT	CASSPSVVLDTEAFF
.	TRBV9	TRBJ1-5	.	TGTGCCAGCAGCCCCGGTCGGGGATTTCAGCCCCAGCATTTT	CASSPGRGFQPQHF
.	TRBV7-6	TRBJ2-1	TRBD1	TGTGCCAGCAGCTCGGGACAGGGGTTTAGCTCCTACAATGAGCAGTTCTTC	CASSSGQGFSSYNEQFF
.	TRBV28	TRBJ2-7	.	TGTGCCAGCAGTTTATCAACTCCACTAACCTACGAGCAGTACTTC	CASSLSTPLTYEQYF
.	TRBV7-9	TRBJ2-2	TRBD2	TGTGCCAGCTCAATGGCGGGGGCGAACACCGGGGAGCTGTTTTTT	CASSMAGANTGELFF
few	TRBV18	TRBJ2-7	TRBD1	TGTGCCAGCTCTGACTATACAGGGACAGGCGAGCAGTACTTC	CASSDYTGTGEQYF
.	TRBV7-8	TRBJ2-7	.	TGTGCCAGCAGCTTAGTGCCCGATCCAAGAACCGAGCAGTACTTC	CASSLVPDPRTEQYF
.	TRBV6-1	TRBJ1-2	TRBD1	TGTGCCAGCAGTGAAGCCGACAGGGCCTATGGCTACACCTTC	CASSEADRAYGYTF
.	TRBV30	TRBJ2-3	.	TGTGCCTGGATCCCTACTAGGAGCCCATTCGATACGCAGTATTTT	CAWIPTRSPFDTQYF
.	TRBV6-4	TRBJ1-1	.	TGTGCCAGCAGTGACTCTGCTCGGACTGAAGCTTTCTTT	CASSDSARTEAFF
.	TRBV6-1	TRBJ2-3	.	TGTGCCAGCCACATGGCCGCGATTACGGATACGCAGTATTTT	CASHMAAITDTQYF
.	TRBV7-2	TRBJ2-3	TRBD2	TGTGCCAGCAGCTCCTCTAGCGGGGGGCCCACAGATACGCAGTATTTT	CASSSSSGGPTDTQYF
once	TRBV12-5	TRBJ2-1	.	TGTGCTAGTGGTCCCGCAGGGTCCTACAATGAGCAGTTCTTC	CASGPAGSYNEQFF